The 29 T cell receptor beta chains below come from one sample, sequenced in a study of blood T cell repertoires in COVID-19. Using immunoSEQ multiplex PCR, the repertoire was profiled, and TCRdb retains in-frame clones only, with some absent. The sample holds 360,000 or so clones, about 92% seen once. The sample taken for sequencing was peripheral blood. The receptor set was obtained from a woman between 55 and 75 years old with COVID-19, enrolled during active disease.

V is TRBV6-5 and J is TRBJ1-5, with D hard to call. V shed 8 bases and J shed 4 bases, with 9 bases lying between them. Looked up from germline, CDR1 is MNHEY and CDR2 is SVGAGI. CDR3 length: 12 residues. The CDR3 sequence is CASRRGNQPQHF. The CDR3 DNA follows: TGTGCCAGCCGCCGCGGAAATCAGCCCCAGCATTTT.

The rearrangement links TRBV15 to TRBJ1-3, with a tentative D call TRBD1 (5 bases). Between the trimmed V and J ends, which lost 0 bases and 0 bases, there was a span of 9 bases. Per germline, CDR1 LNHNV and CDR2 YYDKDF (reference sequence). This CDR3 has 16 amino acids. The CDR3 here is CATSRDWGSSGNTIYF. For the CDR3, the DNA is TGTGCCACCAGCAGAGATTGGGGCAGCTCTGGAAACACCATATATTTT.

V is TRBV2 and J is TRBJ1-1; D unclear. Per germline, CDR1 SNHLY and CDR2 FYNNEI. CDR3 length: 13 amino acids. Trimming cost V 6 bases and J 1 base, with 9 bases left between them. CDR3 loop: CASSDPGNTEAFF. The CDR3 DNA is TGTGCCAGCAGCGACCCAGGGAACACTGAAGCTTTCTTT.

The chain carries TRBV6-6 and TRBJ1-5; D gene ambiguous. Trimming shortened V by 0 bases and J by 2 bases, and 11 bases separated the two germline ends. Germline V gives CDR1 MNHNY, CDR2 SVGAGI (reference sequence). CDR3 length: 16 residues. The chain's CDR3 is CASSYSGAVGNQPQHF. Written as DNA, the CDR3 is TGTGCCAGCAGTTACTCTGGAGCGGTGGGCAATCAGCCCCAGCATTTT.

The CDR3 loop reads CASTGHQSTNTEAFF. The DNA of the CDR3 is TGTGCCAGTACCGGACACCAGAGTACTAACACTGAAGCTTTCTTT. This chain uses TRBV25-1 with TRBJ1-1, with D possibly matching TRBD1 (5 bases). The CDR3 loop spans 15 amino acids. With 9 bases removed from V and 2 bases from J, the gap between germline ends came to 19 bases. Germline CDR1 MGHDK, CDR2 SYGVNS.

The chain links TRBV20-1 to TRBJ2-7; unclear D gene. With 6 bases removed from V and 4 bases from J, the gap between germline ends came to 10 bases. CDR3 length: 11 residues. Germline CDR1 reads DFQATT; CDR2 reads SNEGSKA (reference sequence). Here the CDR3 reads CSATGDYEQYF. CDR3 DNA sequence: TGCAGTGCGACTGGTGATTACGAGCAGTACTTC.

CDR3 in DNA: TGTGCCAGCAGCTTGGGGTACCAGGGCAATGGCTACACCTTC. Its translation is CASSLGYQGNGYTF. The V and J genes are TRBV5-6 and TRBJ1-2, with TRBD1 as a possible D gene (5 bases). Germline loops: CDR1 SGHDT, CDR2 YYEEEE. The CDR3 runs to 14 residues. Between the trimmed V and J ends, which lost 0 bases and 6 bases, there was a span of 12 bases.

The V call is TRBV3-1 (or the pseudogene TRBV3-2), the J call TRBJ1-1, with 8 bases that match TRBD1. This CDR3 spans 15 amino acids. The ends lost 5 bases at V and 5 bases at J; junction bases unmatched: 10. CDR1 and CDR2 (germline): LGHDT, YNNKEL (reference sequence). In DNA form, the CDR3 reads TGTGCCAGCAGCTTCTCGGACAGGGCGGGGACTGAAGCTTTCTTT. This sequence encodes CASSFSDRAGTEAFF.

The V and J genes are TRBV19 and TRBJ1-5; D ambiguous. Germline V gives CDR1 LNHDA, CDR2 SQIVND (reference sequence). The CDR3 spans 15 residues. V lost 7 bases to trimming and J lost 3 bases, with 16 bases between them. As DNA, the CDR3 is TGTGCCAGTACCAGGATCCTACGCAACAATCAGCCCCAGCATTTT. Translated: CASTRILRNNQPQHF.

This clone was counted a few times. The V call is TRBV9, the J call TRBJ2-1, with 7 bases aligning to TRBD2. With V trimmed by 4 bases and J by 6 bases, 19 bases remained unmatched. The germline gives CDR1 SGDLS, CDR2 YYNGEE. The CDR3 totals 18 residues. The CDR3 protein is CASSFSGGGGPGSNEQFF. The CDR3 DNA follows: TGTGCCAGCAGCTTCTCCGGTGGGGGGGGACCTGGGAGCAATGAGCAGTTCTTC.

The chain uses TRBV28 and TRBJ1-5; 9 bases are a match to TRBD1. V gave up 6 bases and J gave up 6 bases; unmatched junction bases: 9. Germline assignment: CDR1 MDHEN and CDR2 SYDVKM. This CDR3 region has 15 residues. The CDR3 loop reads CASSLRQGVSQPQHF. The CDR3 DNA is TGTGCCAGCAGCCTTAGACAGGGGGTAAGTCAGCCCCAGCATTTT.

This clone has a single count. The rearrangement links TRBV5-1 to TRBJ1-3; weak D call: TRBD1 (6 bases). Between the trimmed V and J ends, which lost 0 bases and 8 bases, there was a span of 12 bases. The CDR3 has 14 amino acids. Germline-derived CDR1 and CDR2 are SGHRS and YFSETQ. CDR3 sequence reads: CASSLANRADTIYF. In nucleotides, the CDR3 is TGCGCCAGCAGCTTGGCCAACAGGGCGGACACCATATATTTT.

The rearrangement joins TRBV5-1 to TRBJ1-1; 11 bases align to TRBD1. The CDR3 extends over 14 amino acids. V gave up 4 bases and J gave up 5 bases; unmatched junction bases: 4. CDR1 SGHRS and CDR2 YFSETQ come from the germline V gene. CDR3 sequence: CASSTGQGATEAFF. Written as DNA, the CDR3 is TGCGCCAGCAGCACCGGACAGGGGGCTACTGAAGCTTTCTTT.

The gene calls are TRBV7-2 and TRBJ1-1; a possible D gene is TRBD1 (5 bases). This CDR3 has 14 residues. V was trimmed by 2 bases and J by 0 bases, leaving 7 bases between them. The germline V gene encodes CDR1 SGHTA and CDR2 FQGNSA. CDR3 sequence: CASSLSTVNTEAFF. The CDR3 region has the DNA TGTGCCAGCAGCTTATCGACAGTGAACACTGAAGCTTTCTTT.

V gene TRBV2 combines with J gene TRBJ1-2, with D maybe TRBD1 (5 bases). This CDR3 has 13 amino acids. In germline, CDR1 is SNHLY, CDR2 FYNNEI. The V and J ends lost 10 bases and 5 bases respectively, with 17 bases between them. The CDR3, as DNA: TGTGCCAACCTGCGGGGGATCGGTTATGGCTACACCTTC. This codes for CANLRGIGYGYTF. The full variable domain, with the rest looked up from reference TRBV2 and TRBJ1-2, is EPEVTQTPSHQVTQMGQEVILRCVPISNHLYFYWYRQILGQKVEFLVSFYNNEISEKSEIFDDQFSVERPDGSNFTLKIRSTKLEDSAMYFCANLRGIGYGYTFGSGTRLTVV.

The CDR3 bases are TGTGCCAGTAGTATGAGGGGGGGGCAAGAGACCCAGTACTTC. Protein: CASSMRGGQETQYF. V usage is TRBV19 and J usage is TRBJ2-5, with D tentatively TRBD2 (7 bases). This CDR3 has 14 residues. The V end was cut by 3 bases, the J end by 2 bases, with 10 bases between. Germline CDR1 reads LNHDA; CDR2 reads SQIVND (reference sequence).

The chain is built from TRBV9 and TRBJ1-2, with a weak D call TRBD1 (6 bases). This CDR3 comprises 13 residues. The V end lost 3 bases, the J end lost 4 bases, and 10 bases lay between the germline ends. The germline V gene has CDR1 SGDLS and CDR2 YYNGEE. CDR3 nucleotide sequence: TGTGCCAGCAGCGGGGACACCGCCTATGGCTACACCTTC. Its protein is CASSGDTAYGYTF. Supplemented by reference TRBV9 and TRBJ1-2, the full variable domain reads DSGVTQTPKHLITATGQRVTLRCSPRSGDLSVYWYQQSLDQGLQFLIQYYNGEERAKGNILERFSAQQFPDLHSELNLSSLELGDSALYFCASSGDTAYGYTFGSGTRLTVV.

In nucleotides, the CDR3 is TGTGCCGCGACCGTAGCGGGGGGGCGCGCGAACACCGGGGAGCTGTTTTTT. Amino acids: CAATVAGGRANTGELFF. V and J are TRBV2 and TRBJ2-2, with TRBD2 matching over 11 bases. Germline values: CDR1 SNHLY, CDR2 FYNNEI. The V and J ends lost 11 bases and 0 bases, in that order; junction bases with no gene match: 11. CDR3 length equals 17 residues.

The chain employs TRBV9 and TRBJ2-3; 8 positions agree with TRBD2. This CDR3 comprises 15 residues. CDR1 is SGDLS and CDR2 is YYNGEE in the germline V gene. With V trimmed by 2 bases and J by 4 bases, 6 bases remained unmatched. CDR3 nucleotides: TGTGCCAGCAGCGTTGGGGGTAGCGGGGCAGATACGCAGTATTTT. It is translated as CASSVGGSGADTQYF.

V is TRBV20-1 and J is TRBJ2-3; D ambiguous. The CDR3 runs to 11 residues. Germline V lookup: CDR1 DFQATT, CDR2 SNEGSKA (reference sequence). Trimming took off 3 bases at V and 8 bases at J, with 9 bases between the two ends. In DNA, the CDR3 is TGCAGTGCTAGTGCCAAGCTTACGCAGTATTTT. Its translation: CSASAKLTQYF.

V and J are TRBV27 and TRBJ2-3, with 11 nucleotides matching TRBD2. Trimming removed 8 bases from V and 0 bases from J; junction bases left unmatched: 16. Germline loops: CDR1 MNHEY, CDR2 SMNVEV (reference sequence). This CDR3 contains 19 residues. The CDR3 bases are TGTGCCAGCGGTCTCACTAGCGGGGGCATAATATCTAGCACAGATACGCAGTATTTT. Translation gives CASGLTSGGIISSTDTQYF.

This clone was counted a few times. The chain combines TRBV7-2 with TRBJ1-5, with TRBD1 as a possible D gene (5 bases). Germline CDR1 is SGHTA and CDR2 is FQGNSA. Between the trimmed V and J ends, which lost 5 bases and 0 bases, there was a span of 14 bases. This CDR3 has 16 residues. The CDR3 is CASSIDRASSNQPQHF. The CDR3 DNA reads TGTGCCAGCAGCATAGACAGAGCCTCTAGCAATCAGCCCCAGCATTTT.

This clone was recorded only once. CDR3 sequence (DNA): TGTGCCAGCAGACGAGGGGGGGGGCCTGAAGCTTTCTTT. This sequence encodes CASRRGGGPEAFF. The V gene is TRBV6-6, the J gene TRBJ1-1; possible D gene TRBD1, 6 bases. Germline-derived CDR1 and CDR2 are MNHNY and SVGAGI (reference sequence). The CDR3 contains 13 residues. Trimming cost V 6 bases and J 6 bases, with 14 bases left between them.

CDR3 region: CASLLTGNTGELFF. The DNA of the CDR3 is TGTGCCAGCCTTCTAACAGGGAACACCGGGGAGCTGTTTTTT. The V call is TRBV6-5, the J call TRBJ2-2; maybe TRBD1 (5 bases). Germline lookup yields CDR1 MNHEY and CDR2 SVGAGI. Between the trimmed V and J ends, which lost 8 bases and 1 base, there was a span of 11 bases. The CDR3 totals 14 residues.

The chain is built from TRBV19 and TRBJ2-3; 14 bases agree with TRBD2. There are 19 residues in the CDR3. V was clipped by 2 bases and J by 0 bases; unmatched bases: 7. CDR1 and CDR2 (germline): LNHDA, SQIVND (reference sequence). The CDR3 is CASSIMRTSGGTSTDTQYF. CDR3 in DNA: TGTGCCAGTAGTATAATGCGGACTAGCGGGGGGACTAGCACAGATACGCAGTATTTT.

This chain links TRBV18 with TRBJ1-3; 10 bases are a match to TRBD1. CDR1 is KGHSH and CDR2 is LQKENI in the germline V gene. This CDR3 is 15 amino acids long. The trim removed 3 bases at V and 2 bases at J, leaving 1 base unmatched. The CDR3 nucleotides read TGTGCCAGCTCACCGACAGGGGGCCCTGGAAACACCATATATTTT. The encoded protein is CASSPTGGPGNTIYF.

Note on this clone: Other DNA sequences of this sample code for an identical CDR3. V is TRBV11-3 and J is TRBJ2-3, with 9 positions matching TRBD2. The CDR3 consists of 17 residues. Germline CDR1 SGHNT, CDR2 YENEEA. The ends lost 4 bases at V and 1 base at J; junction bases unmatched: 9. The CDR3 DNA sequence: TGTGCCAGCAGCTCCCCAGGCGGGGGGGCCGGCACAGATACGCAGTATTTT. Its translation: CASSSPGGGAGTDTQYF.

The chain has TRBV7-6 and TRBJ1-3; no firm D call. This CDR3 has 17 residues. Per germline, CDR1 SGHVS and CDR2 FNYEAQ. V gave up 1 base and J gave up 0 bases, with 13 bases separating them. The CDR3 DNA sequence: TGTGCCAGCAGCTTAGGAGGAGGGCAGAACTCTGGAAACACCATATATTTT. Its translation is CASSLGGGQNSGNTIYF.

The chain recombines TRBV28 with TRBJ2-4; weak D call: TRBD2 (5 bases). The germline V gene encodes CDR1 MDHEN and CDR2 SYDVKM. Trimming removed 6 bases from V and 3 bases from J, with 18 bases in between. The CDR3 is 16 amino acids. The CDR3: CASRVPVGGGKNIQYF. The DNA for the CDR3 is TGTGCCAGCAGAGTTCCCGTAGGAGGCGGCAAAAACATTCAGTACTTC.